A selection of T cell receptor beta chains follows, all from one sample in a study of blood T cell repertoires in COVID-19. Profiled with immunoSEQ multiplex PCR; TCRdb holds only in-frame clones, not every one. This sample has 140,000 to 150,000 clones, with roughly 86% found just once. Sequencing was carried out using peripheral blood. The receptor source for this set is a human donor with acute or convalescent COVID-19. The donor label of this sample is uncertain. Both conserved end residues are part of each CDR3. D genes are given only for firm matches. Expanded clones are given a class, and other clones once, few, many or no size at all.

J gene,clone size,V gene,D gene,CDR3 DNA,CDR3 protein
TRBJ1-1,once,TRBV7-9,.,TGTGCCAGCAGGAGGGAACGTAACCAAGCTTTCTTT,CASRRERNQAFF
TRBJ1-2,.,TRBV28,.,TGTGCCAGCGGTGCGGGGGGTCCCTTCTATGGCTACACCTTC,CASGAGGPFYGYTF
TRBJ2-1,.,TRBV3-1/TRBV3-2,TRBD1,TGTGCCAGCAGCCAACAGGGACAGTACAATGAGCAGTTCTTC,CASSQQGQYNEQFF
TRBJ2-5,.,TRBV5-1,TRBD1,TGCGCCAGCAGCAGACAGGGGGCTAGGGGAGAGACCCAGTACTTC,CASSRQGARGETQYF
TRBJ1-1,.,TRBV11-1,.,TGTGCCAGCAAGGGGCGAAGCACTGAAGCTTTCTTT,CASKGRSTEAFF
TRBJ1-5,few,TRBV5-6,.,TGTGCCAGCAGCTCCTCGGAGGGGAGGCAGCCCCAGCATTTT,CASSSSEGRQPQHF
TRBJ1-5,.,TRBV19,.,TGTGCCAGTAGTCCGACAATTAGCAATCAGCCCCAGCATTTT,CASSPTISNQPQHF
TRBJ1-5,.,TRBV19,TRBD1,TGTGCCAGTAGTACGACAGGGGAGTATGGGAATCAGCCCCAGCATTTT,CASSTTGEYGNQPQHF
TRBJ2-3,.,TRBV24-1,.,TGTGCCACCAGTGAAGGGCAGGGCGGCACAGATACGCAGTATTTT,CATSEGQGGTDTQYF
TRBJ2-5,.,TRBV3-1/TRBV3-2,TRBD2,TGTGCCAGCAGCCGTGTTTTGAGCGGGGGGGCCCGCCAAGAGACCCAGTACTTC,CASSRVLSGGARQETQYF
TRBJ2-2,.,TRBV23-1,.,TGCGCCAGCAGCCAGAACACCGGGGAGCTGTTTTTT,CASSQNTGELFF
TRBJ1-2,once,TRBV4-1,.,TGCGCCAGCAGCCAAGATACCGGGTTTTATTCTGGCTACACCTTC,CASSQDTGFYSGYTF
TRBJ1-2,.,TRBV6-5,.,TGTGCCAGCCGAACGACAGATCAAAACTATGGCTACACCTTC,CASRTTDQNYGYTF
TRBJ2-1,.,TRBV29-1,TRBD1,TGCAGCGTCCAGACAGGGAACTACAATGAGCAGTTCTTC,CSVQTGNYNEQFF
TRBJ1-3,.,TRBV6-5,.,TGTGCCAGCAGGGACAGTCGCTCTGGAAACACCATATATTTT,CASRDSRSGNTIYF
TRBJ2-2,few,TRBV25-1,TRBD1,TGTGCCAGCAGTGGACAGGGGGCTGTCACCGGGGAGCTGTTTTTT,CASSGQGAVTGELFF
TRBJ2-3,.,TRBV9,.,TGTGCCAGCGGGGTGGGAGTAGGTGGCACAGATACGCAGTATTTT,CASGVGVGGTDTQYF
TRBJ1-3,.,TRBV5-4,.,TGTGCCAGCAGCTTGGATCACTCTGGAAACACCATATATTTT,CASSLDHSGNTIYF